This entry lists 9 T cell receptor beta chains sequenced from one sample in a study of graft-versus-host responses after intestinal transplantation. Assay: immunoSEQ multiplex PCR; the TCRdb copy retains only in-frame clones and omits some. In the table there are fewer than 95,000 clones, about 93% of which are singletons. These receptors are not linked to any known antigen. The starting material was unstimulated CD8+ T cells sorted from spleen or lymph node cells, obtained before intestinal transplant. The receptors originated from a human donor who received an intestinal transplant.

The rearrangement joins TRBV29-1 to TRBJ1-2; TRBD1 matches 7 bases. The germline V gene has CDR1 SQVTM and CDR2 ANQGSEA. The CDR3 contains 13 residues. V gave up 0 bases and J gave up 6 bases; unmatched junction bases: 4. In nucleotides, the CDR3 is TGCAGCGTTGAAGATCCCACAGGGGATGGCTACACCTTC. It codes for CSVEDPTGDGYTF.

This clone was found a few times. This CDR3 is also generated by other DNA sequences in the sample. The chain has TRBV27 and TRBJ1-1; 9 nucleotides match TRBD1. The V gene's germline CDR1 is MNHEY and CDR2 SMNVEV (reference sequence). CDR3 size: 12 residues. V lost 6 bases to trimming and J lost 5 bases; unmatched junction nucleotides: 1. The DNA for the CDR3 is TGTGCCAGCAGGACAGGGGGGACTGAAGCTTTCTTT. Protein product: CASRTGGTEAFF.

The J gene is TRBJ2-7, the V gene TRBV10-3; 8 bases line up with TRBD1. The CDR3 is 16 amino acids. Germline loops: CDR1 ENHRY, CDR2 SYGVKD. After removal of 2 bases from V and 3 bases from J, the junction contained 9 bases not matched to a gene. The CDR3: CAISENQGTGFYEQYF. The DNA for the CDR3 is TGTGCCATCAGTGAGAATCAGGGGACAGGATTCTACGAGCAGTACTTC.

V and J are TRBV5-5 and TRBJ2-1, with 9 bases that match TRBD2. Germline loops: CDR1 SGHKS, CDR2 YYEKEE (reference sequence). The V segment lost 0 bases and the J segment 3 bases; nucleotides outside the gene matches: 7. CDR3 length: 17 residues. CDR3 protein: CASSLEAGGLLYNEQFF. The CDR3 nucleotides are TGTGCCAGCAGCTTGGAGGCGGGGGGGCTTCTCTACAATGAGCAGTTCTTC.

The V and J genes are TRBV9 and TRBJ2-3, with 7 bases aligning to TRBD2. This CDR3 region has 13 residues. Germline lookup yields CDR1 SGDLS and CDR2 YYNGEE. The J segment lost 6 bases and the V segment lost 4 bases, leaving 5 bases of the junction unmatched. The CDR3 sequence is CASSPNSGDTQYF. The CDR3 region has the DNA TGTGCCAGCAGCCCAAATAGCGGGGATACGCAGTATTTT.

The chain links TRBV4-3 to TRBJ1-1, with a weak D call TRBD1 (6 bases). The CDR3 is made up of 15 amino acids. V lost 0 bases and J 3 bases, leaving 11 bases between the germline ends. Germline assignment: CDR1 LGHNA and CDR2 YSLEER. The CDR3 coding sequence is TGCGCCAGCAGCCAAGATGGGGGGGCGGACACTGAAGCTTTCTTT. Protein: CASSQDGGADTEAFF.

CDR3 sequence: CASSLGVYGGADTGELFF. The CDR3 DNA reads as TGTGCCAGCAGCTTAGGGGTGTATGGGGGCGCGGACACCGGGGAGCTGTTTTTT. The V gene is TRBV7-7, the J gene TRBJ2-2; D might be TRBD1 (6 bases). The CDR3 is 18 residues long. V was clipped by 1 base and J by 3 bases, with 18 bases between them. Germline V gene lookup returns CDR1 SSHAT and CDR2 FNYEAQ (reference sequence).

The chain is built from TRBV19 and TRBJ2-1, with D perhaps TRBD1 (5 bases). V lost 1 base to trimming and J lost 2 bases, with 9 bases between them. The germline gives CDR1 LNHDA, CDR2 SQIVND (reference sequence). The CDR3 length is 15 residues. The CDR3 region has the DNA TGTGCCAGTAGTATAGCGCAGGGTACCTACAATGAGCAGTTCTTC. As protein: CASSIAQGTYNEQFF.

The chain links TRBV11-2 to TRBJ1-1; tentatively, D is TRBD1 (6 bases). This CDR3 region has 15 residues. CDR1 and CDR2 (germline): SGHAT, FQNNGV. V was pared by 3 bases and J by 2 bases, with 13 bases between. The chain's CDR3 is CASSFWAGENTEAFF. CDR3 bases: TGTGCCAGCAGCTTTTGGGCAGGGGAAAACACTGAAGCTTTCTTT.